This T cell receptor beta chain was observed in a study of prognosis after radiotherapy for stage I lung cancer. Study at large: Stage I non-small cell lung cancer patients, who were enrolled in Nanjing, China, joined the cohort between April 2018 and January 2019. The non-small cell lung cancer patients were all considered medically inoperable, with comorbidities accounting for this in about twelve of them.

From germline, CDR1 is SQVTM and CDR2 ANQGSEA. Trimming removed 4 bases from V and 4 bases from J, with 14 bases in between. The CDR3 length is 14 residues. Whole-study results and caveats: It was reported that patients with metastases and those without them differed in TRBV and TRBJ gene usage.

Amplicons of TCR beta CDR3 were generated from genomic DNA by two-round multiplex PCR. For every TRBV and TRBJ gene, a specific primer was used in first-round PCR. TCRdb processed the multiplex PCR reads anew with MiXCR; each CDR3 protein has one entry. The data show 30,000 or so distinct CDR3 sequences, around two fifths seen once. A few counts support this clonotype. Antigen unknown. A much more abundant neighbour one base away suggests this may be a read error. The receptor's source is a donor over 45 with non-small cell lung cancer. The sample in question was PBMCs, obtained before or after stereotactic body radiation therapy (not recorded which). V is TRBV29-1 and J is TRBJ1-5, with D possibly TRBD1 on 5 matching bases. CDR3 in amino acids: CSVAGWGANQPQHF. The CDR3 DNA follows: TGCAGCGTTGCAGGGTGGGGCGCGAATCAGCCCCAGCATTTT.